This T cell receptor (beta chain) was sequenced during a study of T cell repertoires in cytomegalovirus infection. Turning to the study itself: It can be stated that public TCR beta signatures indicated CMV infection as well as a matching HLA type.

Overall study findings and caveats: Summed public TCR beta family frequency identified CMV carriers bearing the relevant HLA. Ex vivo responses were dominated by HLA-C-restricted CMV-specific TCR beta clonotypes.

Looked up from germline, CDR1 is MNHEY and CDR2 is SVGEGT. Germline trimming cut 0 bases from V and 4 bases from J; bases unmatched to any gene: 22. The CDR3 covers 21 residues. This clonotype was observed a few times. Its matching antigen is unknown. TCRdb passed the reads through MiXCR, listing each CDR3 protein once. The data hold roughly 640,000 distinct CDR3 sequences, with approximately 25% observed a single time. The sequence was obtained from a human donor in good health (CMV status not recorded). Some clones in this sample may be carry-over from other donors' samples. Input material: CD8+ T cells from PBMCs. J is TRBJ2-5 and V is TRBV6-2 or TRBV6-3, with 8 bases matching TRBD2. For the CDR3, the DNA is TGTGCCAGCAGTTACTCGATTCAGGCCCCCCTAGCGGGTTACCCCGGAGAGACCCAGTACTTC. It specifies CASSYSIQAPLAGYPGETQYF.